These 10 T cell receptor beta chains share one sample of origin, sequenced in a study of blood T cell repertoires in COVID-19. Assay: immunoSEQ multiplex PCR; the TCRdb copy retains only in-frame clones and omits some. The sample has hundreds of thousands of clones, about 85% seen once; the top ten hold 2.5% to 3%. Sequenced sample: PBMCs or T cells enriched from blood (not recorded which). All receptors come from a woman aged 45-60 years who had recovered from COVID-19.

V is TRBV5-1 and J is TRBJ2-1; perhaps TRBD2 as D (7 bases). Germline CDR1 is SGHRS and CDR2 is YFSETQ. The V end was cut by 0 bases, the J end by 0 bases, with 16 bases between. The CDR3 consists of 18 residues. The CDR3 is CASSLGRAGAVSYNEQFF. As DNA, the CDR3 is TGCGCCAGCAGCTTGGGCCGGGCGGGGGCCGTCTCCTACAATGAGCAGTTCTTC.

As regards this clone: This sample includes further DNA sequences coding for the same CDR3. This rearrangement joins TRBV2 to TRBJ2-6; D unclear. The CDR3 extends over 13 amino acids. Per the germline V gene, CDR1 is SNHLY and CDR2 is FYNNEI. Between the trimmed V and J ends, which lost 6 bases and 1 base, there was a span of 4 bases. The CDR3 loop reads CASRESGANVLTF. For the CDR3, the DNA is TGTGCCAGCAGGGAGTCTGGGGCCAACGTCCTGACTTTC.

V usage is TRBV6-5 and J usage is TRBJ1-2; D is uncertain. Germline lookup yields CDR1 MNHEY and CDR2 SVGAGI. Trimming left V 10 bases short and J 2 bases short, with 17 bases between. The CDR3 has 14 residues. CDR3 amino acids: CATTDRKKNYGYTF. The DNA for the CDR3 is TGTGCCACCACAGACCGAAAAAAAAACTATGGCTACACCTTC.

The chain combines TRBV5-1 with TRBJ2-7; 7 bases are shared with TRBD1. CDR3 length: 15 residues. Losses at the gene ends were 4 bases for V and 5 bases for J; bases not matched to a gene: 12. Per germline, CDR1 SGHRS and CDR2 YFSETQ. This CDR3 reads CASSAGTAMEHEQYF. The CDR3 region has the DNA TGCGCCAGCAGCGCTGGGACAGCAATGGAACACGAGCAGTACTTC.

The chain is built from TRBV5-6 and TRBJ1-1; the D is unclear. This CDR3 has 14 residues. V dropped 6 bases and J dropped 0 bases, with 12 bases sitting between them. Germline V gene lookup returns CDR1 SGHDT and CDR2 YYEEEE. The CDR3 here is CASTIQLMNTEAFF. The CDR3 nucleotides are TGTGCCAGCACCATACAGTTAATGAACACTGAAGCTTTCTTT.

The CDR3 loop reads CASSPGGQYGYTF. CDR3 in DNA: TGTGCCAGCAGCCCCGGGGGACAGTATGGCTACACCTTC. The genes are TRBV7-3 and TRBJ1-2; 7 positions agree with TRBD1. CDR3 size: 13 residues. The germline V gene has CDR1 SGHTA and CDR2 FQGTGA. Trimming cost V 5 bases and J 5 bases; bases outside gene matches: 5.

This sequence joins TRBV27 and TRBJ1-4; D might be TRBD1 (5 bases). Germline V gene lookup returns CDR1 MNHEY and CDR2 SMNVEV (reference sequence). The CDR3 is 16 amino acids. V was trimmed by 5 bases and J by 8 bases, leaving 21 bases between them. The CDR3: CASSRGGDSSGEKLFF. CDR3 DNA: TGTGCCAGCAGTAGGGGTGGAGACAGTTCAGGGGAAAAACTGTTTTTT.

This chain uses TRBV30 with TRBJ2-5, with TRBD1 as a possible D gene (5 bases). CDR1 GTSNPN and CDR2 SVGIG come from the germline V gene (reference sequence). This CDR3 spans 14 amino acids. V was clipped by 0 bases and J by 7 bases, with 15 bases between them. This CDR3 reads CAWSVRGVTGTQYF. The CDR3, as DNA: TGTGCCTGGAGTGTAAGGGGCGTAACGGGGACCCAGTACTTC.

The CDR3 region is CASSGKPGQTLNTEAFF. CDR3 bases: TGTGCCAGCAGTGGAAAACCGGGACAAACCTTGAACACTGAAGCTTTCTTT. The chain employs TRBV25-1 and TRBJ1-1; D possibly corresponds to TRBD1 (6 bases). Per the germline V gene, CDR1 is MGHDK and CDR2 is SYGVNS. The CDR3 runs 17 residues. V lost 4 bases and J lost 0, with 18 bases in between.

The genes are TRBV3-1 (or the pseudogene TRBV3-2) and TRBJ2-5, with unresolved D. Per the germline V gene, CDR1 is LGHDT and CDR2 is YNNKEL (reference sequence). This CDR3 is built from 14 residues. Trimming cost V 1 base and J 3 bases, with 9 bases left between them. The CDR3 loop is CASSQGVLKETQYF. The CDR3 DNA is TGTGCCAGCAGCCAAGGAGTGCTGAAAGAGACCCAGTACTTC.